This section outlines one T cell receptor beta chain sequence together with its context. Its antigen is still unknown. The record has no base qualities; no much larger clone is one base away. The collaborating institutions used their own protocols to collect whole blood in K2EDTA tubes. For TCRbeta analysis, collaborators shipped samples in one of three forms: frozen whole blood, isolated PBMCs, or DNA extracted from either of those sample types. The sample is drawn from a study of blood T cell repertoires in COVID-19 (dated by TCRdb to the early 2020s). Broadly, across the study: Collaborator samples came from the United States, Italy and Spain and covered acute and convalescent phases of COVID-19. The prospective study material was composed of cDNA or gDNA derived from T cells, B-cell-depleted T cells, or PBMCs. Subjects who had been exposed to COVID-19, were actively infected with it, or had recovered from it provided the deeply sampled blood TCRbeta repertoires that made up the dataset. The repertoires were released in a freely available public database meant as a resource for research on the immune response to SARS-CoV-2. Samples came from the ongoing ImmuneRACE study (first 160 participants) plus 1,254 subjects from 6 global collaborators. Nearly every sample came with metadata listing a de-identified subject ID, COVID-19 status, age in years and sex. HLA class I and class II types, where available, came from metadata supplied by the sample provider rather than from assay-based typing.

TCRbeta CDR3 regions were amplified from genomic DNA using the immunoSEQ Assay, a bias-controlled multiplex PCR. Turning to the authors' computational methods: The number of nucleated cells in each sample was estimated by amplification of reference gene primers within the assay. To quantify the absolute abundance of each unique TCRbeta CDR3 rearrangement, sequence reads were collapsed and filtered. For each sample, productive Simpson clonality was calculated as the square root of Simpson's diversity index over productive rearrangements. Drawn from immuneACCESS, this table holds only the in-frame rearrangements with V and J called that TCRdb kept. Clones are partly lost; checked studies trace under half to an unresolved V gene and leave the rest unexplained. V and J calls and clone size are those listed in that table; D and trimming were worked out from the DNA. In all, the sample holds roughly 180,000 clones, and about 88% of those were seen once. Approximately 2.9% of the sample rests with the top ten.

General findings and caveats noted by the study authors: Clinical and demographic metadata were provided uncurated, with the amount varying by source and participant.

Germline trimming amounts to 2 bases on V and 4 bases on J, with 6 as the count of junction bases outside the gene matches. The germline V gene provides CDR1 SGHAT and CDR2 FQNNGV. There are 15 amino acids in the CDR3, from cysteine to phenylalanine inclusive. The sequence is cut down to CDR3 DNA, 45 bases in frame from base 1. The sample taken for sequencing was peripheral blood. This sequence originates from a woman under 40 with active or convalescent COVID-19. This chain is built from TRBV11-2 and TRBJ2-3; a stretch of 7 junction bases matches TRBD2. At the DNA level, the sequence is TGTGCCAGCAGCTTATCGGGTCGGGAGGCAGATACGCAGTATTTT. It translates as CASSLSGREADTQYF.